The rows below give T cell receptor beta chains drawn from one sample of a study of blood T cell repertoires in COVID-19. The repertoire was sequenced with immunoSEQ multiplex PCR; TCRdb's copy has only in-frame clones and lacks some. Of more than 200,000 clones in the sample, approximately 90% were seen once. The sequencing input was peripheral blood. These receptors were taken from a woman in her 40s who had recovered from COVID-19. Both conserved end residues are part of each CDR3. D genes are given only for firm matches. The size of a clone is reported for some rows only, either as once, few or many, or as a class for expanded clones.

cdr3_length	d_call	j_call	v_call	clone_size	cdr3_aa	cdr3_nt
15	TRBD1	TRBJ1-2	TRBV2	NA	CASSEPGQGIWGYTF	TGTGCCAGCAGTGAACCAGGACAGGGGATATGGGGCTACACCTTC
16	TRBD1	TRBJ1-2	TRBV7-2	once	CASSLEGVGGLLGYTF	TGTGCCAGCAGCTTAGAGGGGGTAGGGGGCTTACTTGGCTACACCTTC
11	NA	TRBJ2-7	TRBV11-3	NA	CASRQGYEQYF	TGTGCCAGCAGACAGGGTTACGAGCAGTACTTC
13	NA	TRBJ2-5	TRBV5-6	NA	CASSLNGGETQYF	TGTGCCAGCAGCTTGAACGGGGGAGAGACCCAGTACTTC
16	TRBD2	TRBJ2-1	TRBV11-2	NA	CASSFSPGLTRGEQFF	TGTGCCAGCAGCTTCTCCCCGGGACTAACTAGGGGTGAGCAGTTCTTC
12	NA	TRBJ2-5	TRBV7-2	once	CASSPQQETQYF	TGTGCCAGCAGCCCCCAGCAAGAGACCCAGTACTTC
12	NA	TRBJ1-6	TRBV6-1	NA	CASSDRGSPLHF	TGTGCCAGCAGTGACCGGGGTTCACCCCTCCACTTT
13	NA	TRBJ2-1	TRBV6-2/TRBV6-3	NA	CASSTTSRNEQFF	TGTGCCAGCAGTACTACCTCTAGAAATGAGCAGTTCTTC
18	TRBD1	TRBJ2-3	TRBV28	NA	CASSSRTGRRALTDTQYF	TGTGCCAGCAGTTCGAGGACAGGGCGACGTGCGTTAACAGATACGCAGTATTTT
14	NA	TRBJ1-4	TRBV18	few	CASSPQGANEKLFF	TGTGCCAGCTCACCACAGGGGGCTAATGAAAAACTGTTTTTT
15	NA	TRBJ2-3	TRBV14	NA	CASSQGGASTDTQYF	TGTGCCAGCAGCCAAGGGGGCGCGTCCACAGATACGCAGTATTTT
13	NA	TRBJ2-7	TRBV7-2	NA	CASSLGGRNEQYF	TGTGCCAGCAGCTTAGGTGGCAGGAACGAGCAGTACTTC
13	NA	TRBJ2-7	TRBV28	NA	CASARDTTYEQYF	TGTGCCAGCGCCCGGGACACCACCTACGAGCAGTACTTC
13	NA	TRBJ1-2	TRBV28	NA	CASTLAGGNGYTF	TGTGCCAGCACCCTGGCGGGGGGGAATGGCTACACCTTC
14	NA	TRBJ1-5	TRBV27	NA	CASTPTGGNQPQHF	TGTGCCAGCACCCCCACGGGGGGCAATCAGCCCCAGCATTTT
16	TRBD1	TRBJ2-3	TRBV7-2	NA	CASSRRDRAFTDTQYF	TGTGCCAGCAGCCGCCGGGACAGGGCCTTCACAGATACGCAGTATTTT
17	NA	TRBJ2-3	TRBV7-8	NA	CASSLGSVGAITDTQYF	TGTGCCAGCAGCTTAGGGAGTGTGGGGGCAATCACAGATACGCAGTATTTT
14	TRBD1	TRBJ1-4	TRBV2	once	CASGGTGNYEKLFF	TGTGCCAGCGGCGGGACAGGGAATTATGAAAAACTGTTTTTT
15	NA	TRBJ2-3	TRBV15	NA	CATSRDSGEADTQYF	TGTGCCACCAGCAGAGATTCGGGAGAAGCAGATACGCAGTATTTT
17	NA	TRBJ2-4	TRBV11-3	NA	CASSAIRGGLAKNIQYF	TGTGCCAGCAGCGCAATTAGGGGGGGGCTAGCCAAAAACATTCAGTACTTC
14	NA	TRBJ1-6	TRBV4-3	NA	CASSLDKNNSPLHF	TGCGCCAGCAGCTTGGACAAGAATAATTCACCCCTCCACTTT
16	TRBD1	TRBJ2-7	TRBV20-1	NA	CSASPRTGLKFYEQYF	TGCAGTGCTAGTCCCAGGACAGGACTGAAGTTCTACGAGCAGTACTTC
14	NA	TRBJ2-3	TRBV7-3	once	CASSVQRSTDTQYF	TGTGCCAGCAGCGTACAAAGAAGCACAGATACGCAGTATTTT
14	NA	TRBJ1-1	TRBV3-1/TRBV3-2	NA	CASSGRGGDTEAFF	TGTGCCAGCAGCGGAAGGGGCGGAGACACTGAAGCTTTCTTT
15	TRBD2	TRBJ2-7	TRBV7-2	NA	CASSLAGTNPHEQYF	TGTGCCAGCAGTCTAGCGGGGACGAACCCCCACGAGCAGTACTTC
17	TRBD2	TRBJ2-5	TRBV5-1	NA	CASSPGGLAGVRETQYF	TGCGCCAGCAGCCCGGGGGGGCTAGCGGGAGTCCGAGAGACCCAGTACTTC
17	TRBD2	TRBJ2-1	TRBV7-2	NA	CASSGGLAGPPYNEQFF	TGTGCCAGCAGCGGAGGACTAGCGGGGCCCCCCTACAATGAGCAGTTCTTC
12	NA	TRBJ2-7	TRBV5-4	NA	CASSGESYEQYF	TGTGCCAGCAGTGGGGAGTCGTACGAGCAGTACTTC
13	NA	TRBJ1-2	TRBV30	NA	CAWGTSANYGYTF	TGTGCCTGGGGCACAAGTGCTAACTATGGCTACACCTTC
16	TRBD2	TRBJ2-2	TRBV3-1/TRBV3-2	NA	CASSQGTSGSTGELFF	TGTGCCAGCAGCCAAGGGACTAGCGGGAGCACCGGGGAGCTGTTTTTT
12	TRBD2	TRBJ2-7	TRBV11-2	NA	CASSLRTSEQYF	TGTGCCAGCAGCTTGCGGACTAGCGAGCAGTACTTC
15	TRBD1	TRBJ2-7	TRBV6-2/TRBV6-3	NA	CASSPLTGYPYEQYF	TGTGCCAGCAGTCCCCTGACAGGGTATCCCTACGAGCAGTACTTC
14	NA	TRBJ2-1	TRBV4-3	NA	CASSQDSLASEQFF	TGCGCCAGCAGCCAAGATAGCCTAGCGAGTGAGCAGTTCTTC
14	NA	TRBJ2-7	TRBV11-3	few	CASSLVGTKGEQYF	TGTGCCAGCAGCTTAGTCGGGACAAAGGGCGAGCAGTACTTC
15	TRBD1	TRBJ2-7	TRBV19	NA	CASSIMGQASYEQYF	TGTGCCAGTAGTATAATGGGACAGGCGTCCTACGAGCAGTACTTC
13	TRBD1	TRBJ1-6	TRBV3-1/TRBV3-2	NA	CASSDRDRGHLHF	TGTGCCAGCAGCGACCGGGACAGGGGGCATCTCCACTTT
18	TRBD2	TRBJ2-5	TRBV11-2	NA	CASSLRRYGGAGQETQYF	TGTGCCAGCAGCTTACGCCGCTACGGGGGGGCGGGCCAAGAGACCCAGTACTTC
15	NA	TRBJ1-1	TRBV18	once	CASSQAAGMNTEAFF	TGTGCCAGCTCTCAGGCGGCGGGGATGAACACTGAAGCTTTCTTT
15	NA	TRBJ2-2	TRBV6-5	NA	CASSSPNRASGELFF	TGTGCCAGCAGTTCCCCTAACAGGGCTTCCGGGGAGCTGTTTTTT
17	NA	TRBJ2-4	TRBV19	NA	CASSIGSFATRGNIQYF	TGTGCCAGTAGTATTGGGTCGTTTGCGACTAGGGGAAACATTCAGTACTTC
15	NA	TRBJ1-1	TRBV6-5	NA	CASSYTKGPNTEAFF	TGTGCCAGCAGTTACACTAAGGGGCCGAACACTGAAGCTTTCTTT
16	TRBD1	TRBJ2-1	TRBV7-2	NA	CASSPRQGRTLDEQFF	TGTGCCAGCAGCCCCCGACAGGGGAGGACTTTGGATGAGCAGTTCTTC
12	TRBD1	TRBJ2-7	TRBV18	NA	CASSSQGDEQYF	TGTGCCAGCTCATCACAGGGGGACGAGCAGTACTTC
14	TRBD2	TRBJ2-3	TRBV19	NA	CASRLAEYTDTQYF	TGTGCCAGTAGACTAGCGGAATACACAGATACGCAGTATTTT
16	TRBD2	TRBJ2-7	TRBV10-3	NA	CAISESSGLAVYEQYF	TGTGCCATCAGTGAGTCGAGCGGACTAGCGGTTTACGAGCAGTACTTC
15	TRBD1	TRBJ1-6	TRBV28	NA	CASSLGDRGNSPLHF	TGTGCCAGCAGTTTGGGGGACAGGGGCAATTCACCCCTCCACTTT
17	NA	TRBJ1-2	TRBV9	NA	CASSVGIGVGASYGYTF	TGTGCCAGCAGCGTAGGTATAGGTGTGGGGGCGAGCTATGGCTACACCTTC
16	NA	TRBJ2-6	TRBV2	NA	CASSESRGSGANVLTF	TGTGCCAGCAGTGAGAGCAGGGGCTCTGGGGCCAACGTCCTGACTTTC
15	NA	TRBJ1-6	TRBV28	NA	CASSFIRGGNSPLHF	TGTGCCAGCAGTTTCATCAGGGGCGGTAATTCACCCCTCCACTTT
15	NA	TRBJ2-7	TRBV19	NA	CASSTSRGGAYEQYF	TGTGCCAGTAGTACGAGCCGAGGCGGGGCCTACGAGCAGTACTTC
17	TRBD2	TRBJ2-1	TRBV29-1	NA	CSVEGVWTSGEYNEQFF	TGCAGCGTTGAAGGGGTCTGGACTAGCGGGGAGTACAATGAGCAGTTCTTC
14	NA	TRBJ2-7	TRBV9	NA	CASSVDGQGKKQYF	TGTGCCAGCAGCGTAGATGGGCAGGGTAAGAAGCAGTACTTC
13	NA	TRBJ1-3	TRBV5-1	NA	CASKISSGNTIYF	TGCGCCAGCAAGATCAGCTCTGGAAACACCATATATTTT